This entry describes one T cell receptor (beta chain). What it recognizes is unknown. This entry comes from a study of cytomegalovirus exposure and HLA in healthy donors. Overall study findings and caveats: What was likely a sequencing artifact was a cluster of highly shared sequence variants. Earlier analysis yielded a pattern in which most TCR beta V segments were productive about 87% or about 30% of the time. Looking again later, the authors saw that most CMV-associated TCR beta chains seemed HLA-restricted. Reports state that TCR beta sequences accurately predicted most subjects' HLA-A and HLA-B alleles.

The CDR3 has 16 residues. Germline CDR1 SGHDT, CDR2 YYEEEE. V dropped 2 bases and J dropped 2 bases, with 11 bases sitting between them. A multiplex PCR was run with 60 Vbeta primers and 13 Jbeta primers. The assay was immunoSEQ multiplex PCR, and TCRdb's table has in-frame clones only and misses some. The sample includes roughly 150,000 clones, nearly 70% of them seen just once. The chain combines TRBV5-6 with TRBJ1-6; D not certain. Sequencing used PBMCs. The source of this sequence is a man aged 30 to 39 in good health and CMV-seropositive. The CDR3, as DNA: TGTGCCAGCAGCTTTTCCCCTATCGCCTATAATTCACCCCTCCACTTT. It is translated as CASSFSPIAYNSPLHF. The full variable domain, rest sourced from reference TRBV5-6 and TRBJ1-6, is DAGVTQSPTHLIKTRGQQVTLRCSPKSGHDTVSWYQQALGQGPQFIFQYYEEEERQRGNFPDRFSGHQFPNYSSELNVNALLLGDSALYLCASSFSPIAYNSPLHFGNGTRLTVT.